A single TCR beta chain is shown here with its context. Antigen unknown. This CDR3 spans 14 amino acids. The trim removed 0 bases at V and 4 bases at J, leaving 3 bases unmatched. Germline CDR1 and CDR2: SGDLS and YYNGEE. This sample was taken from a study of Tregs in tolerant kidney transplant recipients. As for the study in general: Related graft donors supplied nonmyeloablative bone marrow transplants, and mixed chimerism was transient. Study-wide findings and caveats: This study did not directly address biological reproducibility. Validation in larger populations is needed because few patients were studied.

CFSE-labeled recipient PBMCs were cultured 5 to 7 days with irradiated graft donor PBMCs, then FACS-sorted. Some clones are missing from TCRdb's copy, which holds only in-frame ones; the method was immunoSEQ multiplex PCR. In the table there are 8,000 or so clones, about 35% of which are singletons. This receptor was identified in a human patient who received a combined kidney and bone marrow transplant. The rearrangement links TRBV9 to TRBJ2-7, with 8 bases that match TRBD2. This specimen consisted of CD8+ T cells from blood cultured with allogeneic cells, obtained before the transplant. CDR3 nucleotide sequence: TGTGCCAGCAGCGTAGGGGGACTAGAGTACGAGCAGTACTTC. Translation gives CASSVGGLEYEQYF.